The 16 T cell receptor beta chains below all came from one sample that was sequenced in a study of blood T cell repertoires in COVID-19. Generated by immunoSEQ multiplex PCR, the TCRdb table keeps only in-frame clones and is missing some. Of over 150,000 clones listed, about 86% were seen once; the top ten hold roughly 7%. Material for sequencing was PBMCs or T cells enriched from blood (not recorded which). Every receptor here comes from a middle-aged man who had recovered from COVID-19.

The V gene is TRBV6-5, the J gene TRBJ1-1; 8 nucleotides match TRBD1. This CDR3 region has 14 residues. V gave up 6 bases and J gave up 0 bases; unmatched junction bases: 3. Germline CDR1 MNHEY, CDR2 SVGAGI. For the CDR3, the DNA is TGTGCCAGCAGCGGGACAGGCATGAACACTGAAGCTTTCTTT. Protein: CASSGTGMNTEAFF.

The CDR3 loop is CASSHKTSGPSTDTQYF. The CDR3 bases are TGTGCCAGCAGCCATAAGACTAGCGGGCCGAGCACAGATACGCAGTATTTT. The chain carries TRBV5-8 and TRBJ2-3; 10 bases are shared with TRBD2. CDR1 SGHTS and CDR2 YDEGEE come from the germline V gene. V shed 4 bases, J shed 0 bases, and the junction held 8 bases outside the gene matches. There are 17 residues in the CDR3.

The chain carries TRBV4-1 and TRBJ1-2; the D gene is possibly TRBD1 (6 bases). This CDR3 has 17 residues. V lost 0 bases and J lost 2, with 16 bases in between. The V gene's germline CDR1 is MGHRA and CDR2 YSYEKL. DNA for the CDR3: TGCGCCAGCAGCCAAGAGGGGGTGGTACAGGGCAACTATGGCTACACCTTC. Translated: CASSQEGVVQGNYGYTF.

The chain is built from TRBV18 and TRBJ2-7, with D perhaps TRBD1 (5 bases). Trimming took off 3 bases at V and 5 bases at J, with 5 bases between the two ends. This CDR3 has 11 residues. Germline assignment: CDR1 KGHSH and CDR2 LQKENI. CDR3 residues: CASSPTDEQYF. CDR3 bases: TGTGCCAGCTCACCGACAGACGAGCAGTACTTC.

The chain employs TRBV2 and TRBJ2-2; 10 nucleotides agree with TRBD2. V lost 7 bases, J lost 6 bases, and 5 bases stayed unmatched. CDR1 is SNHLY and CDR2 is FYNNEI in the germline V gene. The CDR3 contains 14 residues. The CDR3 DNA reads TGTGCCAGCATCACTAGCGGGGCTTCCGGGGAGCTGTTTTTT. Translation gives CASITSGASGELFF.

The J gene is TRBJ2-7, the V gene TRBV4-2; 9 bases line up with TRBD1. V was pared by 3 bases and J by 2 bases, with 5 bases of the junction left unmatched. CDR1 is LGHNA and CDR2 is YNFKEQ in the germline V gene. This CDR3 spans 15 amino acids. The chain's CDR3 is CASSQGQGVTYEQYF. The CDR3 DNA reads TGTGCCAGCAGCCAGGGACAGGGTGTCACCTACGAGCAGTACTTC.

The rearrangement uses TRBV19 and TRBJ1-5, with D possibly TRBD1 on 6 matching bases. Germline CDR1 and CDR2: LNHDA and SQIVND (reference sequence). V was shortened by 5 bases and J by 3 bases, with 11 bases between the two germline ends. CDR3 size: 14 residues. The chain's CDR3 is CASSVQGNNQPQHF. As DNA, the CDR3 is TGTGCCAGTAGTGTCCAGGGGAACAATCAGCCCCAGCATTTT. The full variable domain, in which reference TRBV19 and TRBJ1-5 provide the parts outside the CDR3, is DGGITQSPKYLFRKEGQNVTLSCEQNLNHDAMYWYRQDPGQGLRLIYYSQIVNDFQKGDIAEGYSVSREKKESFPLTVTSAQKNPTAFYLCASSVQGNNQPQHFGDGTRLSIL.

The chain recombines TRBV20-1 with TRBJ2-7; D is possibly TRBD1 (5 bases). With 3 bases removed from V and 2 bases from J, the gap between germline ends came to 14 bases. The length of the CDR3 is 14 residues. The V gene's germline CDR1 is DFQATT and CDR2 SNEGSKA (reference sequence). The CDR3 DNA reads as TGCAGTGCTAGTCGTTGGGGCACAACCTACGAGCAGTACTTC. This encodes CSASRWGTTYEQYF.

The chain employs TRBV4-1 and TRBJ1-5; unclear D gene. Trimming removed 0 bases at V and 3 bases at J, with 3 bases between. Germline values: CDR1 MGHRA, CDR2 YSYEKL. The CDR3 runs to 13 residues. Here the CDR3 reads CASSQDNNQPQHF. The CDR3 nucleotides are TGCGCCAGCAGCCAAGACAACAATCAGCCCCAGCATTTT.

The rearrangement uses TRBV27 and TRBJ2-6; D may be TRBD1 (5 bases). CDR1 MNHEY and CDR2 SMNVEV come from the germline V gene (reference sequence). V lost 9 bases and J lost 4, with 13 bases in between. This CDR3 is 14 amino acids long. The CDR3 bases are TGTGCCAGTCCGCCAGGGCCCGGGGCCAACGTCCTGACTTTC. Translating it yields CASPPGPGANVLTF.

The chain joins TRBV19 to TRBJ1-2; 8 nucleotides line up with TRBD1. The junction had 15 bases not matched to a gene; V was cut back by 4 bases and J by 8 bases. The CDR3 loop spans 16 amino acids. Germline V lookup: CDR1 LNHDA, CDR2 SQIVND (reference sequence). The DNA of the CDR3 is TGTGCCAGTAGTAGAGGGGGTGGACAGGGACTGAAAGGCTACACCTTC. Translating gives CASSRGGGQGLKGYTF.

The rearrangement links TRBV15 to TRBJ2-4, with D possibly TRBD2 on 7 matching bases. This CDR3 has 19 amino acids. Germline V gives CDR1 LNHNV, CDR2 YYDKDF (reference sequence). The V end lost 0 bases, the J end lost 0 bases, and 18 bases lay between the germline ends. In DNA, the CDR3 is TGTGCCACCAGCAGAGATAGGGAGGGGGGCGCAGGAGCCAAAAACATTCAGTACTTC. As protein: CATSRDREGGAGAKNIQYF.

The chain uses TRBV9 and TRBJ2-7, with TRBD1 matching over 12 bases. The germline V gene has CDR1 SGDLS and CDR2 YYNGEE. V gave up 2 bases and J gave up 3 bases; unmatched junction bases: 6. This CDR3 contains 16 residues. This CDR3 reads CASSVRGDRGLYEQYF. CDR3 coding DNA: TGTGCCAGCAGCGTCAGGGGGGACAGGGGGCTCTACGAGCAGTACTTC.

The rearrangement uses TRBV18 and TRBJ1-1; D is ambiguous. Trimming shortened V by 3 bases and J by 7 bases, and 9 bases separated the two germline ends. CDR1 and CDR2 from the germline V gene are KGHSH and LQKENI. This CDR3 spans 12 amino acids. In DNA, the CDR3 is TGTGCCAGCTCACCCCGTCTCTTTGAAGCTTTCTTT. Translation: CASSPRLFEAFF.

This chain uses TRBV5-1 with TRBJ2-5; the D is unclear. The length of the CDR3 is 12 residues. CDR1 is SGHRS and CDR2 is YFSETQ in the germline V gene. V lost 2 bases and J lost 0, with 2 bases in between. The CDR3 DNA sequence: TGCGCCAGCAGCTTCGACCAAGAGACCCAGTACTTC. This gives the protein CASSFDQETQYF.

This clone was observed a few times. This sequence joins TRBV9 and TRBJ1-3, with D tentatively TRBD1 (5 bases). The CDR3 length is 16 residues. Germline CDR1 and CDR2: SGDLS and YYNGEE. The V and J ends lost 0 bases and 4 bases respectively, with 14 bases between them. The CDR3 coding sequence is TGTGCCAGCAGCGTAGTCGGGGGAGTAGGGGGAAACACCATATATTTT. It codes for CASSVVGGVGGNTIYF. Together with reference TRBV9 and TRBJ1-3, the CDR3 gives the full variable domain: DSGVTQTPKHLITATGQRVTLRCSPRSGDLSVYWYQQSLDQGLQFLIQYYNGEERAKGNILERFSAQQFPDLHSELNLSSLELGDSALYFCASSVVGGVGGNTIYFGEGSWLTVV.